These 17 T cell receptor beta chains originate from one sample sequenced in a study of blood T cell repertoires in COVID-19. Produced via immunoSEQ multiplex PCR; TCRdb's table is partial and in-frame only. The sample lists around 450,000 clones, nearly 90% occurring once. The material sequenced was PBMCs or T cells enriched from blood (not recorded which). The receptors shown here come from a young woman with acute COVID-19.

This chain connects TRBV4-1 to TRBJ1-5; TRBD1 is a possible D gene (5 bases). There are 15 residues in the CDR3. V was shortened by 0 bases and J by 4 bases, with 10 bases between the two germline ends. Germline V CDR1 and CDR2: MGHRA, YSYEKL. CDR3 region: CASSQDWGRNQPQHF. In nucleotides, the CDR3 is TGCGCCAGCAGCCAAGATTGGGGGAGGAATCAGCCCCAGCATTTT.

The V call is TRBV4-1, the J call TRBJ1-5, with 8 bases aligning to TRBD1. In germline, CDR1 is MGHRA, CDR2 YSYEKL. This CDR3 spans 17 amino acids. The trim removed 0 bases at V and 6 bases at J, leaving 10 bases unmatched. The CDR3 loop reads CASSQDGPGGWGQPQHF. The CDR3 region has the DNA TGCGCCAGCAGCCAAGATGGGCCAGGGGGCTGGGGTCAGCCCCAGCATTTT.

V usage is TRBV19 and J usage is TRBJ1-5; 8 nucleotides align to TRBD1. Germline V gene data show CDR1 as LNHDA and CDR2 as SQIVND (reference sequence). The CDR3 sequence is 14 residues long. Trimming at V came to 0 bases and at J to 6 bases, leaving 1 base not matched to a gene. Here the CDR3 reads CASSIDTGGQPQHF. Here the CDR3 DNA reads TGTGCCAGTAGTATAGATACAGGGGGTCAGCCCCAGCATTTT.

This chain links TRBV7-9 with TRBJ1-2; D gene ambiguous. Germline assignment: CDR1 SEHNR and CDR2 FQNEAQ (reference sequence). CDR3 size: 16 residues. V was cut by 5 bases and J by 4 bases, with 20 bases left in between. The CDR3 DNA follows: TGTGCCAGCAGCCAGAAATTACAGAAAAACCTCTATGGCTACACCTTC. It yields the protein CASSQKLQKNLYGYTF. Supplemented by reference TRBV7-9 and TRBJ1-2, the full variable domain reads DTGVSQNPRHKITKRGQNVTFRCDPISEHNRLYWYRQTLGQGPEFLTYFQNEAQLEKSRLLSDRFSAERPKGSFSTLEIQRTEQGDSAMYLCASSQKLQKNLYGYTFGSGTRLTVV.

This sequence joins TRBV11-1 and TRBJ2-2; possible D gene TRBD1, 5 bases. With 0 bases removed from V and 6 bases from J, the gap between germline ends came to 8 bases. Germline assignment: CDR1 SGHAT and CDR2 FQDESV (reference sequence). CDR3 size: 14 residues. The CDR3 DNA sequence: TGTGCCAGCAGCTTAGCCATAGGGGCCGGGGAGCTGTTTTTT. Its protein product is CASSLAIGAGELFF. The whole variable domain, remainder taken from reference TRBV11-1 and TRBJ2-2, is EAEVAQSPRYKITEKSQAVAFWCDPISGHATLYWYRQILGQGPELLVQFQDESVVDDSQLPKDRFSAERLKGVDSTLKIQPAELGDSAMYLCASSLAIGAGELFFGEGSRLTVL.

The chain couples TRBV5-6 to TRBJ2-1; the match to TRBD2 covers 13 bases. This CDR3 is built from 18 residues. Looked up from germline, CDR1 is SGHDT and CDR2 is YYEEEE. V lost 3 bases to trimming and J lost 0 bases; unmatched junction nucleotides: 6. Here the CDR3 reads CASSSGTSGISSYNEQFF. DNA for the CDR3: TGTGCCAGCAGCTCCGGGACTAGCGGGATCAGCTCCTACAATGAGCAGTTCTTC. Using reference TRBV5-6 and TRBJ2-1 for the parts outside the CDR3, the full variable domain is DAGVTQSPTHLIKTRGQQVTLRCSPKSGHDTVSWYQQALGQGPQFIFQYYEEEERQRGNFPDRFSGHQFPNYSSELNVNALLLGDSALYLCASSSGTSGISSYNEQFFGPGTRLTVL.

J is TRBJ2-7 and V is TRBV9, with D possibly matching TRBD2 (5 bases). The V gene lost 0 bases and the J gene lost 2 bases, with 9 bases spanning the gap. Germline V CDR1 and CDR2: SGDLS, YYNGEE. CDR3 length: 14 amino acids. The CDR3 sequence: CASSVGGNPYEQYF. The CDR3 DNA reads TGTGCCAGCAGCGTAGGAGGGAACCCCTACGAGCAGTACTTC.

This clone was counted only a few times. The chain has TRBV3-1 (or the pseudogene TRBV3-2) and TRBJ1-1, with 10 bases that match TRBD1. The J segment lost 5 bases and the V segment lost 3 bases, leaving 3 bases of the junction unmatched. Per germline, CDR1 LGHDT and CDR2 YNNKEL (reference sequence). CDR3 size: 14 residues. The CDR3 reads CASSHGTGVTEAFF. CDR3 DNA: TGTGCCAGCAGCCACGGGACAGGGGTGACTGAAGCTTTCTTT.

The V call is TRBV3-1 (or the pseudogene TRBV3-2), the J call TRBJ2-1, with TRBD1 matching 8 bases. In germline, CDR1 is LGHDT, CDR2 YNNKEL (reference sequence). V was clipped by 4 bases and J by 7 bases; unmatched bases: 12. The CDR3 covers 16 residues. CDR3 region: CASSLVWQGARNEQFF. CDR3 nucleotides: TGTGCCAGCAGCCTGGTTTGGCAGGGGGCTAGAAATGAGCAGTTCTTC.

This clone was observed a few times. Since the CDR3 does not end with the conserved phenylalanine or tryptophan, this likely comes from a read error. No DNA is shown, since the ends of the CDR3 on it are uncertain; the CDR3 is the one TCRdb lists. The chain recombines TRBV11-3 with TRBJ1-1; the DNA was not compared with TRBD1, the D call given in the table. Ends included, the CDR3 has 8 residues. Germline assignment: CDR1 SGHNT and CDR2 YENEEA. CDR3 sequence: CASSLVPT.

V and J are TRBV11-2 and TRBJ2-3; D is possibly TRBD1 (6 bases). Between the trimmed V and J ends, which lost 5 bases and 5 bases, there was a span of 14 bases. CDR1 is SGHAT and CDR2 is FQNNGV in the germline V gene. CDR3 size: 14 residues. The CDR3 region is CASSSRQAVDTQYF. Written as DNA, the CDR3 is TGTGCCAGCAGCAGTCGACAGGCGGTAGATACGCAGTATTTT.

The rearrangement joins TRBV2 to TRBJ1-2, with TRBD1 matching 8 bases. The CDR3 is 15 amino acids. V lost 2 bases, J lost 4 bases, and 6 bases stayed unmatched. Germline loops: CDR1 SNHLY, CDR2 FYNNEI. As DNA, the CDR3 is TGTGCCAGCAGTGAACAGGGGGCCCCTCTCTATGGCTACACCTTC. Residues: CASSEQGAPLYGYTF.

This clone was seen once. The chain uses TRBV28 and TRBJ1-2; a possible D gene is TRBD1 (5 bases). Trimming removed 6 bases at V and 8 bases at J, with 19 bases between. The germline V gene has CDR1 MDHEN and CDR2 SYDVKM. The CDR3 is 14 residues long. The CDR3 DNA sequence: TGTGCCAGCAGGCTATTTCAGGGACTAGGCGGCTACACCTTC. Protein product: CASRLFQGLGGYTF.

The CDR3 protein is CASSLEGSFGEQYF. In nucleotides, the CDR3 is TGTGCCAGCAGCTTGGAGGGGTCCTTCGGAGAGCAGTACTTC. The chain links TRBV11-2 to TRBJ2-7; maybe TRBD2 (6 bases). Germline loops: CDR1 SGHAT, CDR2 FQNNGV. V lost 3 bases and J 7 bases, leaving 16 bases between the germline ends. The CDR3 spans 14 residues.

The chain combines TRBV7-6 with TRBJ2-7; D might be TRBD1 (5 bases). Trimming cost V 3 bases and J 6 bases, with 21 bases left between them. Germline CDR1 reads SGHVS; CDR2 reads FNYEAQ. The length of the CDR3 is 16 residues. DNA of the CDR3: TGTGCCAGCAGCTTTAGGTGGGAAGGGGAAGAAGGCGAGCAGTACTTC. Its protein is CASSFRWEGEEGEQYF.

The chain links TRBV18 to TRBJ2-3; 10 nucleotides agree with TRBD2. The germline CDR1 and CDR2 sequences are KGHSH and LQKENI. The CDR3 extends over 13 amino acids. V shed 8 bases, J shed 4 bases, and the junction held 3 bases outside the gene matches. The CDR3 coding sequence is TGTGCCAGCAGCGGGAGGGCCGCAGATACGCAGTATTTT. Its translation: CASSGRAADTQYF.

The chain employs TRBV7-2 and TRBJ2-2; tentative D call: TRBD2 (5 bases). V was clipped by 5 bases and J by 1 base, with 14 bases between them. Germline V CDR1 and CDR2: SGHTA, FQGNSA. The CDR3 covers 16 residues. The CDR3 spells CASSPSPSWNTGELFF. The CDR3 nucleotides read TGTGCCAGCAGCCCTTCACCTAGCTGGAACACCGGGGAGCTGTTTTTT. The variable domain in full, completed from reference TRBV7-2 and TRBJ2-2, reads GAGVSQSPSNKVTEKGKDVELRCDPISGHTALYWYRQSLGQGLEFLIYFQGNSAPDKSGLPSDRFSAERTGGSVSTLTIQRTQQEDSAVYLCASSPSPSWNTGELFFGEGSRLTVL.